These T cell receptor beta chains were read from a single sample in a study of cytomegalovirus exposure and HLA in healthy donors. The method was immunoSEQ multiplex PCR; TCRdb's version includes in-frame clones alone and lacks a portion of them. The sample contains some 200,000 clones, about 90% of which appear only once. Sequenced: PBMCs. Receptor source: a girl under two years old in good health and CMV-seronegative. Each CDR3 is given with its conserved first and last residue. Rows give clone size only sometimes, using once, few, many, or a class for an expanded clone.

abundance	v_gene	CDR3aa
NA	TRBV7-6	CASSPLAGGAYEQYF
NA	TRBV5-1	CASRKQGSNTEAFF
NA	TRBV4-1	CASSQVLDSGGPFNEQFF
NA	TRBV25-1	CASRRTGNTEAFF
NA	TRBV27	CASNRLALLNTGELFF
NA	TRBV12-2	CASRLVVDRGRETQYF
NA	TRBV7-9	CSSSFGGNYGYTF
NA	TRBV7-9	CASSLATSGTNEKLFF
NA	TRBV5-1	CASSLVSGGVYEQYF
NA	TRBV27	CATRRDSPVSYEQYF
NA	TRBV6-1	CASSEAWGGLNTEAFF
once	TRBV19	CASSSGRGLQPQHF
once	TRBV6-5	CASSYSTRFQGELFF
few	TRBV6-5	CASSWAGGSTEAFF
NA	TRBV7-8	CASSLDGETYNSPLHF
NA	TRBV27	CASSSLTSAVYEQYF
NA	TRBV7-3	CASSFDRDHEQYF
NA	TRBV7-2	CASSLGAMGTQYF
NA	TRBV7-6	CASSSGVSGRAFETQYF
NA	TRBV6-6	CASSATTGQKPQHF
NA	TRBV5-1	CASSLGLAGVYEQYF
NA	TRBV10-3	CAISEGVQETQYF
NA	TRBV4-2	CASSQDFVSGTEAFF
NA	TRBV7-2	CASSFFTGELFF
NA	TRBV23-1	CASRAGNDGYTF
once	TRBV2	CASSVNGAGVFYNEQFF
once	TRBV4-1	CASAGGATTDTQYF
NA	TRBV4-2	CASSQSDRGLSYEQYF
NA	TRBV5-1	CASSSPGLVPGELFF
NA	TRBV4-2	CASSQVKGAGTDTQYF
once	TRBV5-1	CASGPEANTDTQYF
NA	TRBV29-1	CSVQLLAGASEQYF
NA	TRBV4-3	CASSQEVEGQPQHF
NA	TRBV5-1	CASSYWAGTRGDTQYF
NA	TRBV6-1	CASSELSGTPYEQYF
NA	TRBV19	CASRGDKSETQYF
NA	TRBV7-9	CASSFSSGYGYTF
NA	TRBV20-1	CSVPLYGYTF
NA	TRBV13	CASSLGLQGRSGANVLTF
NA	TRBV2	CASSARKNTEAFF
NA	TRBV7-9	CASSLAGASDTQYF
NA	TRBV7-6	CASSSWTSGRVGSYNEQFF
NA	TRBV27	CASSLRGTGIPDEQYF
NA	TRBV5-1	CASSRNQGRENSPLHF
NA	TRBV7-6	CASSPQTGYRDKHNEQFF
NA	TRBV6-1	CASSRGANTGELFF
NA	TRBV6-5	CASSSTQGTIYF
NA	TRBV10-3	CATNNEGGYNEQYF
NA	TRBV6-5	CASMRTGVINYGYTF
NA	TRBV5-6	CASSLRLDYEQYF
NA	TRBV15	CATSRVGQASNQPQHF